Listed below are T cell receptor beta chains from one sample, sequenced in a study of T cell responses to AZD1222 COVID-19 vaccine. Sequenced by immunoSEQ multiplex PCR; TCRdb stores in-frame clones only, minus some. The table records roughly 110,000 clones, around nine tenths of them present only once. Here the sequenced sample was peripheral blood, taken 28 days after the second AZD1222 dose. Every receptor here comes from an adult who received the AZD1222 COVID-19 vaccine. Both conserved end residues are part of each CDR3. The D gene is left open where the match is weak. Not every row has a clone size; where given, it reads once, few, many or a size class.

V gene: TRBV2; clone size: -; J gene: TRBJ1-1; D gene: TRBD1; CDR3 DNA: TGTGCCACCCTAAGACAGGGTCGTCGAGCTTTCTTT; CDR3 protein: CATLRQGRRAFF
V gene: TRBV3-1/TRBV3-2; clone size: -; J gene: TRBJ2-7; D gene: TRBD1; CDR3 DNA: TGTGCCAGCAGCTCGCCCGGGACAGGGGTAGGTGAGCAGTACTTC; CDR3 protein: CASSSPGTGVGEQYF
V gene: TRBV7-9; clone size: -; J gene: TRBJ1-1; D gene: -; CDR3 DNA: TGTGCCAGCAGCCTCGGATACACTGAAGCTTTCTTT; CDR3 protein: CASSLGYTEAFF
V gene: TRBV3-1/TRBV3-2; clone size: -; J gene: TRBJ1-1; D gene: -; CDR3 DNA: TGTGCCAGCAGCCCACGCCTAGACACTGAAGCTTTCTTT; CDR3 protein: CASSPRLDTEAFF
V gene: TRBV3-1/TRBV3-2; clone size: -; J gene: TRBJ2-3; D gene: -; CDR3 DNA: TGTGCCAGCAGTCGGAGCACAGATACGCAGTATTTT; CDR3 protein: CASSRSTDTQYF
V gene: TRBV23-1; clone size: -; J gene: TRBJ1-5; D gene: -; CDR3 DNA: TGCGCCAGCAGACCTTGCAGGACACCTGGGAGCAATCAGCCCCAGCATTTT; CDR3 protein: CASRPCRTPGSNQPQHF
V gene: TRBV6-2/TRBV6-3; clone size: -; J gene: TRBJ1-1; D gene: -; CDR3 DNA: TGTGCCAGCAGTACCAGGGTGGGAGACACTGAAGCTTTCTTT; CDR3 protein: CASSTRVGDTEAFF
V gene: TRBV5-8; clone size: -; J gene: TRBJ1-1; D gene: -; CDR3 DNA: TGTGCCAGCAGCTTGGGATCAGGGTGGAGAGCGAACACTGAAGCTTTCTTT; CDR3 protein: CASSLGSGWRANTEAFF
V gene: TRBV11-2; clone size: -; J gene: TRBJ1-4; D gene: -; CDR3 DNA: TGTGCCAGCAGCTTAGTTGGAAGGGGCGCTCCCCGAAATGAAAAACTGTTTTTT; CDR3 protein: CASSLVGRGAPRNEKLFF
V gene: TRBV10-3; clone size: once; J gene: TRBJ1-1; D gene: -; CDR3 DNA: TGTGCCACCAGGGGAGACACTGAAGCTTTCTTT; CDR3 protein: CATRGDTEAFF
V gene: TRBV13; clone size: -; J gene: TRBJ2-7; D gene: -; CDR3 DNA: TGTGCCAGCAGCTTAAGTCAGGGGTCTCGCCGAAGTGTGCAGTACTTC; CDR3 protein: CASSLSQGSRRSVQYF
V gene: TRBV4-1; clone size: -; J gene: TRBJ1-6; D gene: -; CDR3 DNA: TGCGCCAGCAGCCAAGACAGGATCGGCTCACCCCTCCACTTT; CDR3 protein: CASSQDRIGSPLHF
V gene: TRBV4-1; clone size: -; J gene: TRBJ2-6; D gene: -; CDR3 DNA: TGCGCCAGCAGCCAAGGGACGGGCCCTTTTTCTGGGGCCAACGTCCTGACTTTC; CDR3 protein: CASSQGTGPFSGANVLTF
V gene: TRBV2; clone size: -; J gene: TRBJ2-2; D gene: -; CDR3 DNA: TGTGCCAGCAGTGAAGCACGGACCCCCGGGGAGCTGTTTTTT; CDR3 protein: CASSEARTPGELFF
V gene: TRBV6-2/TRBV6-3; clone size: -; J gene: TRBJ2-1; D gene: -; CDR3 DNA: TGTGCCAGCAGTTATACACTAAATTCCTACAATGAGCAGTTCTTC; CDR3 protein: CASSYTLNSYNEQFF
V gene: TRBV29-1; clone size: -; J gene: TRBJ2-7; D gene: -; CDR3 DNA: TGCAGCGTTGGGACGGGGAGCTACGAGCAGTACTTC; CDR3 protein: CSVGTGSYEQYF
V gene: TRBV13; clone size: -; J gene: TRBJ2-1; D gene: -; CDR3 DNA: TGTGCCAGCACCCAGAGAGGGAGCTCCTACAATGAGCAGTTCTTC; CDR3 protein: CASTQRGSSYNEQFF